The TCR beta chain under discussion was sequenced for a study of shared clonotypes between healthy human individuals. Study summary: The study enrolled a couple of women and three men aged 18 to 49. Study observations and caveats: Genetic and exposure-history diversity was limited by the few donors.

In this sample, this clone turned up once. The antigen is undetermined. At one of its ends the junction is not consistent with the germline gene, which may arise from a read error. The assay was immunoSEQ multiplex PCR, and TCRdb's table has in-frame clones only and misses some. The data show about 600,000 clones, around 97% seen once. Looked up from germline, CDR1 is LNHDA and CDR2 is SQIVND (reference sequence). The CDR3 loop spans 11 amino acids. Donors had no recently reported acute infections or vaccinations and were HIV-negative. The receptor was isolated from a woman in her 30s in good health. Sequencing was performed on naive CD4+ T cells sorted from blood. Subset denoted: CD45RA+ positively selected. This chain connects TRBV19 to TRBJ2-7; perhaps D is TRBD1 or TRBD2 (5 bases each). The CDR3 region has the DNA TGTGCCAGTAGTAGAGAGGGGATTGTGGTCTTC. Its translation: CASSREGIVVF. Combining the CDR3 with reference TRBV19 and TRBJ2-7 gives the whole variable domain DGGITQSPKYLFRKEGQNVTLSCEQNLNHDAMYWYRQDPGQGLRLIYYSQIVNDFQKGDIAEGYSVSREKKESFPLTVTSAQKNPTAFYLCASSREGIVVFGPGTRLTVT.